This T cell receptor beta chain appears in the sequencing data of a study of Graves' ophthalmopathy and Graves' hyperthyroidism. The CDR3 extends over 14 amino acids. CDR1 is MNHEY, CDR2 SVGAGI, per germline. V dropped 7 bases and J dropped 3; count of bases not matched to a gene: 7. From RNA, the CDR3 regions of TCR beta chains were amplified and sequenced. An opening RT-PCR round employed HTBI primers and preceded a second-round multiplex PCR. TCRdb recomputed calls from the multiplex PCR reads with MiXCR, one row per CDR3 protein. The sample holds 650,000 to 900,000 distinct CDR3 sequences; roughly 40% are singletons and the top ten take approximately 46%.

This chain joins TRBV6-5 and TRBJ2-7, with TRBD1 matching over 9 bases. The TCR comes from an adult man with Graves' ophthalmopathy. Sequences were obtained from peripheral blood. The CDR3 protein is CASKLRDRDYEQYF. In DNA form, the CDR3 reads TGTGCCAGCAAACTCCGGGACAGGGACTACGAGCAGTACTTC.